The 29 T cell receptor beta chains given below trace back to one sample, sequenced in a study of cytomegalovirus exposure and HLA in healthy donors. The PCR ran on 60 Vbeta and 13 Jbeta primers. Here immunoSEQ multiplex PCR was the method, and the copy in TCRdb shows in-frame clones only, minus some. The sample has around 130,000 clones; around 80% are singletons. Sequencing used PBMCs. These receptor sequences come from a man aged 25-45 years in good health and CMV-seronegative.

The chain carries TRBV18 and TRBJ1-5; the match to TRBD1 covers 8 bases. The CDR3 is made up of 15 amino acids. The junction had 7 bases not matched to a gene; V was cut back by 2 bases and J by 7 bases. Germline values: CDR1 KGHSH, CDR2 LQKENI. CDR3 amino acids: CASSPTQGDRQPQHF. CDR3 DNA: TGTGCCAGCTCACCAACACAGGGGGACCGGCAGCCCCAGCATTTT.

The sample holds a few counts of this clone. DNA of the CDR3: TGTGCCAGCAGCCCAGACAGGCCTACTAACTATGGCTACACCTTC. Amino acids: CASSPDRPTNYGYTF. The chain couples TRBV7-2 to TRBJ1-2, with D possibly being TRBD1 (6 bases). The germline V gene has CDR1 SGHTA and CDR2 FQGNSA. Trimming removed 5 bases from V and 0 bases from J, with 13 bases in between. The CDR3 has 15 residues.

The chain carries TRBV5-1 and TRBJ1-2, with D tentatively TRBD1 (5 bases). V shed 0 bases and J shed 1 base, with 7 bases lying between them. Germline assignment: CDR1 SGHRS and CDR2 YFSETQ. The CDR3 runs 14 residues. This chain's CDR3 is CASSLDQGNYGYTF. The DNA for the CDR3 is TGCGCCAGCAGCTTGGACCAGGGTAACTATGGCTACACCTTC.

The CDR3: CASGSGGNQPQHF. The CDR3 DNA reads as TGTGCCAGCGGGAGCGGGGGAAATCAGCCCCAGCATTTT. This chain joins TRBV6-1 and TRBJ1-5; a possible D gene is TRBD1 (5 bases). With 8 bases removed from V and 4 bases from J, the gap between germline ends came to 12 bases. CDR1 is MNHNS and CDR2 is SASEGT in the germline V gene. This CDR3 region has 13 residues.

The rearrangement uses TRBV9 and TRBJ1-1; D unresolved. Between the trimmed V and J ends, which lost 2 bases and 5 bases, there was a span of 13 bases. Per germline, CDR1 SGDLS and CDR2 YYNGEE. This CDR3 comprises 14 residues. The CDR3 spells CASSVGPRSTEAFF. The CDR3, as DNA: TGTGCCAGCAGCGTGGGCCCTCGAAGTACTGAAGCTTTCTTT.

This clone showed up just a few times. The chain joins TRBV7-8 to TRBJ1-2; 8 bases align to TRBD1. The ends lost 2 bases at V and 5 bases at J; junction bases unmatched: 10. CDR1 and CDR2 from the germline V gene are SGHVS and FQNEAQ. The CDR3 runs to 16 residues. CDR3 sequence (DNA): TGTGCCAGCAGCTTAAGACGGACAGGGTCTACATATGGCTACACCTTC. It is translated as CASSLRRTGSTYGYTF.

The V call is TRBV28, the J call TRBJ2-7; D gene ambiguous. This CDR3 has 14 amino acids. The ends were cut back, 6 bases at V and 2 bases at J, with 14 bases in the middle. From germline, CDR1 is MDHEN and CDR2 SYDVKM. The CDR3 spells CASSNPLSPYEQYF. CDR3 nucleotide sequence: TGTGCCAGCAGCAATCCCTTAAGCCCCTACGAGCAGTACTTC.

The chain links TRBV11-2 to TRBJ2-2; D not certain. The germline V and J ends were trimmed by 6 bases and 3 bases, with 8 bases remaining between them. This CDR3 is built from 13 residues. The germline V gene encodes CDR1 SGHAT and CDR2 FQNNGV. CDR3: CASRNSYTGELFF. The CDR3 region has the DNA TGTGCCAGCAGGAACTCATACACCGGGGAGCTGTTTTTT.

The chain has TRBV27 and TRBJ1-5; D may be TRBD1 (5 bases). There are 15 residues in the CDR3. The V gene lost 5 bases and the J gene lost 4 bases, with 15 bases spanning the gap. In germline, CDR1 is MNHEY, CDR2 SMNVEV (reference sequence). CDR3 nucleotides: TGTGCCAGCAGTCCCTATGGGGGGACGAATCAGCCCCAGCATTTT. It is translated as CASSPYGGTNQPQHF.

This sequence joins TRBV7-6 and TRBJ1-2; 7 nucleotides line up with TRBD1. Trimming removed 1 base from V and 4 bases from J; junction bases left unmatched: 18. The CDR3 sequence is 19 residues long. Germline V gene lookup returns CDR1 SGHVS and CDR2 FNYEAQ. The CDR3 loop reads CASSLVGFEGDSDFYGYTF. The CDR3 DNA reads TGTGCCAGCAGCTTAGTAGGCTTCGAGGGGGACAGCGATTTCTATGGCTACACCTTC. The variable domain in full, with the rest retrieved from reference TRBV7-6 and TRBJ1-2, is GAGVSQSPRYKVTKRGQDVALRCDPISGHVSLYWYRQALGQGPEFLTYFNYEAQQDKSGLPNDRFSAERPEGSISTLTIQRTEQRDSAMYRCASSLVGFEGDSDFYGYTFGSGTRLTVV.

This chain uses TRBV6-5 with TRBJ2-4; 8 bases map to TRBD1. This CDR3 has 15 residues. The J segment lost 12 bases and the V segment lost 3 bases, leaving 13 bases of the junction unmatched. Germline-derived CDR1 and CDR2 are MNHEY and SVGAGI. The CDR3 DNA follows: TGTGCCAGCAGTTATCTTGACAGGGGTGTTGGCAGTCAGTACTTC. Protein sequence: CASSYLDRGVGSQYF.

The chain employs TRBV7-9 and TRBJ2-5; D gene unclear. The CDR3 length is 15 residues. With 4 bases removed from V and 5 bases from J, the gap between germline ends came to 17 bases. Looked up from germline, CDR1 is SEHNR and CDR2 is FQNEAQ (reference sequence). As DNA, the CDR3 is TGTGCCAGCAGCTCGACCTTCCCTCCTAGTGAGACCCAGTACTTC. Protein: CASSSTFPPSETQYF.

The chain uses TRBV25-1 and TRBJ1-2; D remains unclear. Trimming removed 2 bases from V and 13 bases from J, with 11 bases in between. Germline lookup yields CDR1 MGHDK and CDR2 SYGVNS. The CDR3 has 11 amino acids. This CDR3 reads CASSEGGPPTF. DNA for the CDR3: TGTGCCAGCAGTGAAGGAGGACCCCCCACCTTC.

The chain recombines TRBV27 with TRBJ1-2; 11 bases fit TRBD1. This CDR3 contains 16 residues. V lost 4 bases, J lost 2 bases, and 6 bases stayed unmatched. In germline, CDR1 is MNHEY, CDR2 SMNVEV (reference sequence). As DNA, the CDR3 is TGTGCCAGCAGTTATGCGGGACAGGGGGGAAACTATGGCTACACCTTC. It translates to CASSYAGQGGNYGYTF.

The chain is built from TRBV6-5 and TRBJ1-6; 8 bases are shared with TRBD1. From germline, CDR1 is MNHEY and CDR2 SVGAGI. V gave up 7 bases and J gave up 10 bases; unmatched junction bases: 9. There are 14 residues in the CDR3. CDR3 DNA sequence: TGTGCCAGCACCTTAGGACAGGGAGGATCACCCCTCCACTTT. Its translation is CASTLGQGGSPLHF.

The gene calls are TRBV9 and TRBJ2-7; no firm D call. Germline assignment: CDR1 SGDLS and CDR2 YYNGEE. With 4 bases removed from V and 6 bases from J, the gap between germline ends came to 14 bases. This CDR3 comprises 13 residues. CDR3 residues: CASSTNPSREQYF. The CDR3 DNA follows: TGTGCCAGCAGCACTAACCCTTCCCGCGAGCAGTACTTC.

This chain links TRBV5-6 with TRBJ2-5; 7 bases align to TRBD1. After removal of 4 bases from V and 8 bases from J, the junction contained 5 bases not matched to a gene. The CDR3 consists of 12 residues. Looked up from germline, CDR1 is SGHDT and CDR2 is YYEEEE. CDR3 amino acids: CASSPDRVTQYF. CDR3 nucleotide sequence: TGTGCCAGCAGCCCCGACAGGGTAACCCAGTACTTC.

The J gene is TRBJ2-2, the V gene TRBV6-1, with a possible D match to TRBD1 (5 bases). The CDR3 totals 15 residues. V lost 10 bases to trimming and J lost 0 bases, with 15 bases between them. Germline-derived CDR1 and CDR2 are MNHNS and SASEGT. Here the CDR3 DNA reads TGTGCCACCTCATACAGGAACGCGAACACCGGGGAGCTGTTTTTT. The encoded protein is CATSYRNANTGELFF.

This clone was observed a few times. V and J are TRBV14 and TRBJ1-3, with TRBD1 matching over 8 bases. CDR1 and CDR2 from the germline V gene are SGHDN and FVKESK. This CDR3 spans 15 amino acids. After removal of 4 bases from V and 6 bases from J, the junction contained 8 bases not matched to a gene. CDR3 amino acids: CASSRRTGRENTIYF. As DNA, the CDR3 is TGTGCCAGCAGCCGCCGGACAGGGCGAGAAAACACCATATATTTT.

The chain links TRBV10-2 to TRBJ2-5, with 8 bases matching TRBD2. V lost 6 bases to trimming and J lost 1 base; unmatched junction nucleotides: 7. The germline CDR1 and CDR2 sequences are WSHSY and SAAADI. The CDR3 runs to 15 residues. The CDR3 is CASRGAGAPQETQYF. The CDR3 nucleotides are TGCGCCAGCAGAGGAGCGGGGGCCCCCCAAGAGACCCAGTACTTC.

This chain connects TRBV19 to TRBJ1-2, with 9 bases identical to TRBD1. After removal of 1 base from V and 3 bases from J, the junction contained 6 bases not matched to a gene. Per germline, CDR1 LNHDA and CDR2 SQIVND (reference sequence). This CDR3 contains 16 residues. As DNA, the CDR3 is TGTGCCAGTAGTATAGCTACTACAGGGGGCGACTATGGCTACACCTTC. Translation gives CASSIATTGGDYGYTF.

The chain links TRBV5-6 to TRBJ2-1, with D hard to call. Germline values: CDR1 SGHDT, CDR2 YYEEEE. The ends were cut back, 4 bases at V and 0 bases at J, with 11 bases in the middle. CDR3 length equals 15 residues. This CDR3 is CASSPDMGSYNEQFF. The DNA of the CDR3 is TGTGCCAGCAGCCCTGACATGGGCTCCTACAATGAGCAGTTCTTC.

The chain carries TRBV4-1 and TRBJ2-1; 10 bases map to TRBD2. V was pared by 4 bases and J by 2 bases, with 5 bases of the junction left unmatched. The CDR3 consists of 16 residues. From germline, CDR1 is MGHRA and CDR2 YSYEKL. The DNA of the CDR3 is TGCGCCAGCAGCCTTCCGGGACTAGCGACCTACAATGAGCAGTTCTTC. It yields the protein CASSLPGLATYNEQFF.

The rearrangement links TRBV27 to TRBJ1-2; D is ambiguous. The CDR3 sequence is 13 residues long. The ends were cut back, 3 bases at V and 2 bases at J, with 7 bases in the middle. In germline, CDR1 is MNHEY, CDR2 SMNVEV (reference sequence). CDR3 sequence reads: CASSFRENYGYTF. CDR3 nucleotide sequence: TGTGCCAGCAGTTTTCGGGAAAACTATGGCTACACCTTC.

The chain employs TRBV7-2 and TRBJ2-5, with unresolved D. This CDR3 has 13 amino acids. Trimming pared 1 base from V and 4 bases from J, leaving 7 bases between. Germline CDR1 and CDR2: SGHTA and FQGNSA. For the CDR3, the DNA is TGTGCCAGCAGCTTAGTGGTGCGAGAGACCCAGTACTTC. Translated: CASSLVVRETQYF.

V and J are TRBV21-1 and TRBJ2-5; the DNA was not compared with TRBD1, the D call given in the table. TRBV21-1 is classified as a pseudogene. The CDR3 contains 13 residues. The CDR3 DNA is TGTGCCAGCAGATTCGACAGGGAAGAGACCCAGTACTTC. Residues: CASRFDREETQYF.

The chain combines TRBV9 with TRBJ1-1; D remains ambiguous. Trimming removed 3 bases at V and 5 bases at J, with 14 bases between. The V gene's germline CDR1 is SGDLS and CDR2 YYNGEE. The CDR3 is 14 amino acids. The CDR3 protein is CASSDSVGRTEAFF. CDR3 DNA sequence: TGTGCCAGCAGCGACAGTGTCGGGAGGACTGAAGCTTTCTTT.

This chain joins TRBV10-3 and TRBJ1-4, with D perhaps TRBD1 (5 bases). Trimming left V 3 bases short and J 7 bases short, with 18 bases between. The length of the CDR3 is 16 residues. The germline CDR1 and CDR2 sequences are ENHRY and SYGVKD. As DNA, the CDR3 is TGTGCCATCAGTGACCTTGCGCGGCAGGGAGGTGAAAAACTGTTTTTT. Amino acid sequence: CAISDLARQGGEKLFF.

The CDR3 DNA is TGTGCCAGCAGTTTAGTGTCGCGGGAGACCCAGTACTTC. Its protein product is CASSLVSRETQYF. The genes are TRBV28 and TRBJ2-5; D gene uncertain. CDR3 length equals 13 residues. Germline CDR1 is MDHEN and CDR2 is SYDVKM. V was shortened by 2 bases and J by 5 bases, with 9 bases between the two germline ends. Complete variable domain (other parts from reference TRBV28 and TRBJ2-5): DVKVTQSSRYLVKRTGEKVFLECVQDMDHENMFWYRQDPGLGLRLIYFSYDVKMKEKGDIPEGYSVSREKKERFSLILESASTNQTSMYLCASSLVSRETQYFGPGTRLLVL.